This TCR beta chain was obtained from a study of T cell responses to AZD1222 COVID-19 vaccine. The study's findings and limits: Elevations in Spike-specific TCR breadth and depth followed administration of two AZD1222 doses. Repertoire collection took place solely once the T cell response had peaked.

Sequenced by immunoSEQ multiplex PCR; TCRdb stores in-frame clones only, minus some. Here the sample spans approximately 100,000 clones, around 84% being singletons. This clone is a singleton in its sample. Its matching antigen is unknown. In germline, CDR1 is MNHEY, CDR2 SVGEGT. The CDR3 is made up of 17 amino acids. The V end was cut by 4 bases, the J end by 5 bases, with 23 bases between. The chain uses TRBV6-2 or TRBV6-3 and TRBJ1-1; a weak D match, TRBD1 (5 bases). The sequencing used peripheral blood, collected on day 0 of AZD1222 vaccination. The receptor was derived from an adult in good health. The CDR3 is CASSSPGRGLGRTEAFF. CDR3 nucleotides: TGTGCCAGCAGTTCCCCCGGTCGGGGTTTGGGACGGACTGAAGCTTTCTTT.